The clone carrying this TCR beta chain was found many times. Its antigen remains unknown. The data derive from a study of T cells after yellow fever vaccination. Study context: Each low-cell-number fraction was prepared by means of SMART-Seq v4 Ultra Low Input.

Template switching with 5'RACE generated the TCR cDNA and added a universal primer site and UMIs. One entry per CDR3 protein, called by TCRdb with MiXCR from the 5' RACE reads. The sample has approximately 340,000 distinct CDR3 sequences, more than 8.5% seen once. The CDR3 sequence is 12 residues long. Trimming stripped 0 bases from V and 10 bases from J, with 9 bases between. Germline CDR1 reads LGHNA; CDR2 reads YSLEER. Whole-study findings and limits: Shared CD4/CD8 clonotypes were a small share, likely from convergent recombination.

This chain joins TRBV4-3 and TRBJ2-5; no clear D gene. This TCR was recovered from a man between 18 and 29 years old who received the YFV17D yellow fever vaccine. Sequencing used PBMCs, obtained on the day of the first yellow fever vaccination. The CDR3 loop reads CASSQDAGIQYF. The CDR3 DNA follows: TGCGCCAGCAGCCAAGATGCAGGTATCCAGTACTTC.